One and the same sample provided the 22 T cell receptor beta chains below, sequenced in a study of T cell responses to AZD1222 COVID-19 vaccine (dated by TCRdb to about 2021). Explained via the paper, the time point label denotes: baseline before first vaccination. The method behind the library was the immunoSEQ multiplex PCR assay. This is the immuneACCESS table as TCRdb keeps it, with only in-frame sequences that have V and J called. A part of the clones is gone; compared with another copy, unresolved V genes explain less than half, and the rest is unexplained. The sample includes approximately 180,000 clones, with around 87% observed a single time. The biggest ten clones account for 2.6% of the sample. Sequencing was performed on peripheral blood, taken on day 0 of AZD1222 vaccination. Receptors originate from an adult in good health.

This chain links TRBV7-9 with TRBJ1-1; 8 bases map to TRBD1. Looked up from germline, CDR1 is SEHNR and CDR2 is FQNEAQ (reference sequence). This CDR3 has 17 residues. J gave up 5 bases and V 8 bases, and 19 bases lay outside the gene matches. CDR3 in amino acids: CASAILSADRGGTEAFF. The CDR3 DNA is TGTGCCAGCGCGATCTTGTCCGCCGACAGGGGAGGGACTGAAGCTTTCTTT.

The rearrangement joins TRBV30 to TRBJ2-1, with 11 nucleotides matching TRBD2. Germline trimming cut 1 base from V and 11 bases from J; bases unmatched to any gene: 7. CDR1 and CDR2 from the germline V gene are GTSNPN and SVGIG (reference sequence). This CDR3 comprises 14 residues. The CDR3 here is CAWSEGLAVSKQFF. The DNA for the CDR3 is TGTGCCTGGAGTGAGGGACTAGCGGTATCTAAGCAGTTCTTC.

J is TRBJ2-3 and V is TRBV28, with 12 bases lining up with TRBD2. The V gene's germline CDR1 is MDHEN and CDR2 SYDVKM. The CDR3 contains 17 residues. V shed 4 bases and J 3 bases; nucleotides not matched to a gene: 8. The CDR3 reads CASSSRRTSGITDTQYF. The CDR3 bases are TGTGCCAGCAGTTCCCGACGGACTAGCGGGATAACAGATACGCAGTATTTT.

This chain connects TRBV9 to TRBJ1-1; no definite D call. This CDR3 comprises 15 residues. Germline V gives CDR1 SGDLS, CDR2 YYNGEE. The V end lost 0 bases, the J end lost 0 bases, and 9 bases lay between the germline ends. The CDR3: CASSVVNSMNTEAFF. CDR3 in DNA: TGTGCCAGCAGCGTAGTGAACAGCATGAACACTGAAGCTTTCTTT.

The chain has TRBV19 and TRBJ1-5; TRBD1 matches at 7 bases. Germline loops: CDR1 LNHDA, CDR2 SQIVND (reference sequence). The V and J ends lost 4 bases and 0 bases, in that order; junction bases with no gene match: 15. This CDR3 is 19 amino acids long. The CDR3 DNA is TGTGCCAGTAGTAGCCCTACAGGGGAAGGGGGACATAGCAATCAGCCCCAGCATTTT. Translation gives CASSSPTGEGGHSNQPQHF. The variable domain in full, completed from reference TRBV19 and TRBJ1-5, reads DGGITQSPKYLFRKEGQNVTLSCEQNLNHDAMYWYRQDPGQGLRLIYYSQIVNDFQKGDIAEGYSVSREKKESFPLTVTSAQKNPTAFYLCASSSPTGEGGHSNQPQHFGDGTRLSIL.

V is TRBV6-1 and J is TRBJ2-7, with 8 bases fitting TRBD2. CDR1 and CDR2 from the germline V gene are MNHNS and SASEGT. V was pared by 2 bases and J by 2 bases, with 5 bases of the junction left unmatched. The CDR3 runs to 15 residues. CDR3: CASSESGSSTYEQYF. CDR3 coding DNA: TGTGCCAGCAGTGAAAGCGGGAGTTCAACCTACGAGCAGTACTTC.

The chain has TRBV6-5 and TRBJ2-3, with TRBD2 matching over 11 bases. V lost 3 bases to trimming and J lost 1 base; unmatched junction nucleotides: 0. Germline V CDR1 and CDR2: MNHEY, SVGAGI. The CDR3 consists of 15 residues. CDR3 amino acids: CASSYSGRGTDTQYF. CDR3 bases: TGTGCCAGCAGTTATAGCGGGAGGGGCACAGATACGCAGTATTTT.

About this clone: The CDR3 does not close with the conserved phenylalanine or tryptophan, likely indicating a read error. It is unclear where the CDR3 begins or ends on the DNA, so no DNA is shown, and the CDR3 is as TCRdb lists it. J is TRBJ2-7 and V is TRBV3-1 (or the pseudogene TRBV3-2). The length of the CDR3 is 12 amino acids, counting both ends. Germline V gene lookup returns CDR1 LGHDT and CDR2 YNNKEL (reference sequence). CDR3 in amino acids: CASSQVPNLVIL.

A few counts support this clone. The rearrangement uses TRBV30 and TRBJ1-2, with D maybe TRBD1 (5 bases). This CDR3 has 14 residues. Per the germline V gene, CDR1 is GTSNPN and CDR2 is SVGIG (reference sequence). With 4 bases removed from V and 5 bases from J, the gap between germline ends came to 17 bases. The CDR3 DNA sequence: TGTGCCTGGAAAAAGAGGGGTATTTGGTATGGCTACACCTTC. This codes for CAWKKRGIWYGYTF.

The rearrangement uses TRBV12-5 and TRBJ1-1; 9 bases agree with TRBD1. V shed 6 bases and J 1 base; nucleotides not matched to a gene: 24. The CDR3 consists of 21 residues. CDR1 is LGHNT and CDR2 is FRNRAP in the germline V gene. The CDR3 loop reads CASGDSGTGTHTLRGNTEAFF. In DNA, the CDR3 is TGTGCTAGTGGGGATTCCGGGACAGGGACCCATACCCTACGAGGGAACACTGAAGCTTTCTTT.

This sequence joins TRBV2 and TRBJ2-7, with TRBD2 matching 11 bases. With V trimmed by 6 bases and J by 3 bases, 4 bases remained unmatched. This CDR3 has 14 amino acids. Germline V gene data show CDR1 as SNHLY and CDR2 as FYNNEI. The chain's CDR3 is CASRLTSGNYEQYF. CDR3 nucleotide sequence: TGTGCCAGCAGGTTGACTAGCGGGAACTACGAGCAGTACTTC.

The chain couples TRBV30 to TRBJ1-2; 9 nucleotides align to TRBD1. CDR1 is GTSNPN, CDR2 SVGIG, per germline (reference sequence). The CDR3 contains 13 residues. V lost 2 bases to trimming and J lost 4 bases; unmatched junction nucleotides: 2. CDR3 region: CAWSRQGVYGYTF. The CDR3 DNA reads TGTGCCTGGAGTCGACAGGGGGTCTATGGCTACACCTTC.

The gene calls are TRBV25-1 and TRBJ1-2, with 9 bases that match TRBD1. Germline values: CDR1 MGHDK, CDR2 SYGVNS. With V trimmed by 3 bases and J by 4 bases, 6 bases remained unmatched. The CDR3 has 15 amino acids. CDR3 sequence reads: CASSDRDRAPYGYTF. CDR3 nucleotide sequence: TGTGCCAGCAGTGATCGGGACAGGGCCCCCTATGGCTACACCTTC.

The gene calls are TRBV27 and TRBJ1-4, with TRBD1 as a possible D gene (5 bases). V dropped 3 bases and J dropped 10 bases, with 15 bases sitting between them. CDR1 and CDR2 (germline): MNHEY, SMNVEV (reference sequence). This CDR3 spans 14 amino acids. CDR3 sequence: CASSFGTDIGKLFF. CDR3 in DNA: TGTGCCAGCAGTTTCGGGACCGATATTGGAAAACTGTTTTTT.

V usage is TRBV7-2 and J usage is TRBJ2-7, with a possible D match to TRBD1 (5 bases). This CDR3 spans 15 amino acids. V gave up 9 bases and J gave up 3 bases, with 21 bases separating them. Looked up from germline, CDR1 is SGHTA and CDR2 is FQGNSA. The CDR3 sequence is CASTQGRARDYEQYF. CDR3 nucleotide sequence: TGTGCCAGTACCCAGGGCCGGGCCAGGGACTACGAGCAGTACTTC.

The chain employs TRBV2 and TRBJ2-2; D is unresolved. The CDR3 totals 12 residues. Germline-derived CDR1 and CDR2 are SNHLY and FYNNEI. With 6 bases removed from V and 6 bases from J, the gap between germline ends came to 8 bases. The CDR3 bases are TGTGCCAGCAGGCCCCTGGCCGGGGAGCTGTTTTTT. This encodes CASRPLAGELFF.

The chain links TRBV5-6 to TRBJ2-7; D gene ambiguous. Germline V CDR1 and CDR2: SGHDT, YYEEEE. The CDR3 is 12 amino acids. Trimming shortened V by 0 bases and J by 3 bases, and 4 bases separated the two germline ends. CDR3 DNA sequence: TGTGCCAGCAGCTTGGGGGTCTACGAGCAGTACTTC. Protein sequence: CASSLGVYEQYF.

The chain combines TRBV2 with TRBJ1-4; D is possibly TRBD1 (6 bases). V dropped 4 bases and J dropped 7 bases, with 16 bases sitting between them. There are 15 residues in the CDR3. Germline V lookup: CDR1 SNHLY, CDR2 FYNNEI. In nucleotides, the CDR3 is TGTGCCAGCAGTGGGGATGGGGGGCGCGGTGAAAAACTGTTTTTT. Translation gives CASSGDGGRGEKLFF.

This chain connects TRBV18 to TRBJ2-1, with TRBD2 matching over 10 bases. The CDR3 sequence is 14 residues long. Per the germline V gene, CDR1 is KGHSH and CDR2 is LQKENI. Trimming removed 2 bases from V and 10 bases from J; junction bases left unmatched: 5. The CDR3 bases are TGTGCCAGCTCACCAGCTAGCGGGAGTCAGGAGCAGTTCTTC. Amino acid sequence: CASSPASGSQEQFF. Based on the CDR3 plus reference TRBV18 and TRBJ2-1, the full variable domain is NAGVMQNPRHLVRRRGQEARLRCSPMKGHSHVYWYRQLPEEGLKFMVYLQKENIIDESGMPKERFSAEFPKEGPSILRIQQVVRGDSAAYFCASSPASGSQEQFFGPGTRLTVL.

The chain uses TRBV7-8 and TRBJ2-7, with TRBD2 as a possible D gene (5 bases). Germline CDR1 SGHVS, CDR2 FQNEAQ. The CDR3 spans 14 residues. The V end was cut by 2 bases, the J end by 7 bases, with 15 bases between. CDR3 coding DNA: TGTGCCAGCAGCTTAAGCCCGGCTAGCCGGGAGCAGTACTTC. It is translated as CASSLSPASREQYF.

The sample holds one count of this clone. This chain links TRBV6-5 with TRBJ1-4; no reliable D call. In germline, CDR1 is MNHEY, CDR2 SVGAGI. The CDR3 is 13 amino acids. V was shortened by 9 bases and J by 6 bases, with 14 bases between the two germline ends. The CDR3, as DNA: TGTGCCAGTCTCAGAGGGTCACATGAAAAACTGTTTTTT. Its translation: CASLRGSHEKLFF.

V and J are TRBV25-1 and TRBJ1-4, with D maybe TRBD1 (5 bases). Germline V gene data show CDR1 as MGHDK and CDR2 as SYGVNS. Trimming left V 6 bases short and J 5 bases short, with 13 bases between. The CDR3 consists of 14 residues. The CDR3 protein is CASSGRAGNEKLFF. CDR3 DNA sequence: TGTGCCAGCAGCGGGAGGGCAGGGAATGAAAAACTGTTTTTT.